Listed below are T cell receptor beta chains from one sample, sequenced in a study of T cells in Graves' hyperthyroidism and ophthalmopathy. From the multiplex PCR reads, TCRdb called clonotypes with MiXCR, one entry per CDR3 protein. The table lists hundreds of thousands of distinct CDR3 sequences, over 12% of them singletons. The material sequenced was blood. All receptors come from a woman in her thirties or forties with Graves' ophthalmopathy. CDR3s include the opening cysteine and the closing phenylalanine or tryptophan. A D gene is named only where the DNA matches it firmly. Expanded clones get a size class; other rows say once, few or many, or leave the size out.

d_call	v_call	clone_size	j_call	cdr3_aa	cdr3_nt
TRBD1	TRBV6-2/TRBV6-3	many	TRBJ1-2	CASSYSDREGGYTF	TGTGCCAGCAGTTACTCAGACAGGGAAGGCGGCTACACCTTC
NA	TRBV25-1	NA	TRBJ2-5	CASRGGLRETQYF	TGTGCCAGCAGGGGGGGCCTTAGGGAGACCCAGTACTTC
NA	TRBV28	once	TRBJ1-1	CASSTPGGRSEAFF	TGTGCCAGCAGTACCCCGGGGGGAAGGTCTGAAGCTTTCTTT
TRBD1	TRBV6-2/TRBV6-3	many	TRBJ2-7	CASRTEQGMEYEQYF	TGTGCCAGCAGGACAGAACAGGGGATGGAATACGAGCAGTACTTC
TRBD2	TRBV20-1	NA	TRBJ2-5	CSARDILAGGQETQYF	TGCAGTGCTAGGGACATACTAGCGGGAGGACAAGAGACCCAGTACTTC
TRBD1	TRBV6-2/TRBV6-3	many	TRBJ2-7	CASSYRTGGSYEQYF	TGTGCCAGCAGTTACCGGACAGGAGGCTCCTACGAGCAGTACTTC
NA	TRBV12-3/TRBV12-4	many	TRBJ1-5	CASSTGWGSNQPQHF	TGTGCCAGCAGCACCGGGTGGGGGAGCAATCAGCCCCAGCATTTT
NA	TRBV20-1	many	TRBJ2-1	CSARVASYNEQFF	TGCAGTGCTAGAGTCGCCTCCTACAATGAGCAGTTCTTC
NA	TRBV18	NA	TRBJ2-7	CASSPPVLLPSEQYF	TGTGCCAGCTCACCACCCGTACTCCTCCCGTCCGAGCAGTACTTC
TRBD2	TRBV6-1	many	TRBJ2-7	CASYPGLAGFYEQYF	TGTGCCAGCTACCCGGGACTAGCGGGTTTCTACGAGCAGTACTTC
NA	TRBV5-6	many	TRBJ1-1	CASSLYRAGGGEAFF	TGTGCCAGCAGCTTGTACAGGGCGGGAGGAGGTGAAGCTTTCTTT
NA	TRBV7-2	many	TRBJ1-2	CASSAGTANYGYTF	TGTGCCAGCAGCGCAGGGACGGCAAACTATGGCTACACCTTC
NA	TRBV20-1	many	TRBJ2-7	CSADRGNDYEQYF	TGCAGTGCCGATAGGGGGAATGACTACGAGCAGTACTTC
NA	TRBV7-2	NA	TRBJ2-7	CASTPSPSYEQYF	TGTGCCAGCACCCCTTCCCCATCCTACGAGCAGTACTTC
NA	TRBV14	NA	TRBJ1-5	CASSQDTNMPQHF	TGTGCCAGCAGCCAAGATACGAATATGCCCCAGCATTTT
TRBD1	TRBV12-3/TRBV12-4	many	TRBJ2-7	CASSFRDRGYEQYF	TGTGCCAGCAGTTTCCGGGACAGGGGCTACGAGCAGTACTTC
NA	TRBV30	many	TRBJ1-5	CAWSLGEPQHF	TGTGCCTGGAGTCTGGGGGAGCCCCAGCATTTT
TRBD1	TRBV29-1	NA	TRBJ2-1	CSAGQGGNEQFF	TGCAGCGCGGGACAGGGCGGCAATGAGCAGTTCTTC
NA	TRBV6-1	many	TRBJ1-1	CAIALPNTEAFF	TGTGCCATCGCCCTACCGAACACTGAAGCTTTCTTT
TRBD2	TRBV28	NA	TRBJ2-2	CASSFYLAGRTGELFF	TGTGCCAGCAGTTTTTATTTAGCGGGAAGAACCGGGGAGCTGTTTTTT
NA	TRBV29-1	few	TRBJ2-7	CSGETQGYEQYF	TGCAGCGGAGAGACACAGGGCTACGAGCAGTACTTC
TRBD2	TRBV28	many	TRBJ2-2	CASSVSGSATGELFF	TGTGCCAGCAGCGTTAGCGGGAGTGCAACCGGGGAGCTGTTTTTT
NA	TRBV4-1	few	TRBJ1-3	CASSQGGAGDGYGNTIYF	TGCGCCAGCAGCCAAGGTGGGGCAGGGGATGGTTATGGAAACACCATATATTTT
NA	TRBV6-1	NA	TRBJ2-6	CASSVEGGNPPNVLTF	TGTGCCAGCAGTGTTGAAGGTGGGAATCCGCCCAACGTCCTGACTTTC
NA	TRBV12-3/TRBV12-4	many	TRBJ2-5	CASSLTFQETQYF	TGTGCCAGCAGTTTAACCTTTCAAGAGACCCAGTACTTC
NA	TRBV28	many	TRBJ1-1	CASSSPGARTEAFF	TGTGCCAGCAGTTCCCCGGGCGCGCGCACTGAAGCTTTCTTT
NA	TRBV18	many	TRBJ1-1	CASSPPSTGMNTEAFF	TGTGCCAGCTCACCACCGAGTACAGGGATGAACACTGAAGCTTTCTTT
TRBD2	TRBV6-5	many	TRBJ2-7	CASSYFGGVEQYF	TGTGCCAGCAGTTACTTCGGGGGGGTCGAGCAGTACTTC
TRBD2	TRBV30	few	TRBJ2-3	CAWSAGVIDTQYF	TGTGCCTGGTCGGCGGGAGTAATAGATACGCAGTATTTT
TRBD2	TRBV20-1	NA	TRBJ2-7	CSARGLAGGGVYEQYF	TGCAGTGCTAGAGGACTAGCGGGAGGGGGGGTTTACGAGCAGTACTTC
NA	TRBV12-3/TRBV12-4	many	TRBJ2-6	CASSPGTLSGANVLTF	TGTGCCAGCAGTCCCGGGACTCTCTCTGGGGCCAACGTCCTGACTTTC
NA	TRBV7-6	few	TRBJ1-1	CASSDIYRGNTEAFF	TGTGCCAGCAGCGATATTTATAGGGGAAACACTGAAGCTTTCTTT
NA	TRBV20-1	NA	TRBJ2-7	CSATGTLFYEQYF	TGCAGTGCAACCGGGACTCTTTTCTACGAGCAGTACTTC
TRBD1	TRBV6-1	NA	TRBJ1-3	CASKTGEGYTIYF	TGTGCCAGCAAAACAGGGGAAGGATACACCATATATTTT
NA	TRBV27	many	TRBJ1-2	CASSPYGQYYGYTF	TGTGCCAGCAGCCCCTACGGGCAGTACTATGGCTACACCTTC
NA	TRBV7-9	many	TRBJ2-3	CASSSGYTDTQYF	TGTGCCAGCAGCTCCGGGTACACAGATACGCAGTATTTT
NA	TRBV2	many	TRBJ1-1	CASSVSALNTEAFF	TGTGCCAGCAGTGTATCGGCCTTGAACACTGAAGCTTTCTTT
NA	TRBV5-1	NA	TRBJ2-7	CDSSFRSVPDNCRQYF	TGCGACAGCAGCTTCCGGAGCGTACCAGATAACTGTAGGCAGTACTTC
NA	TRBV5-6	many	TRBJ1-1	CASSPQGGAEAFF	TGTGCCAGCAGCCCACAGGGAGGCGCTGAAGCTTTCTTT
TRBD2	TRBV11-1	many	TRBJ2-7	CASSHPGLAETYEQYF	TGTGCCAGCAGCCACCCCGGACTAGCTGAAACCTACGAGCAGTACTTC
NA	TRBV28	many	TRBJ1-3	CASSSSTEVSGNTIYF	TGTGCCAGCAGTTCCTCGACGGAAGTCTCTGGAAACACCATATATTTT
TRBD1	TRBV28	NA	TRBJ1-2	CASSSGTGPLMTF	TGTGCCAGCAGCTCCGGGACAGGGCCCCTGATGACCTTC
NA	TRBV7-9	few	TRBJ1-1	CASSLGGALNTEAFF	TGTGCCAGCAGCTTAGGAGGGGCCCTGAACACTGAAGCTTTCTTT
NA	TRBV15	NA	TRBJ1-2	CATSREGYGYTF	TGTGCCACCAGCAGAGAAGGCTATGGCTACACCTTC
TRBD1	TRBV7-8	many	TRBJ2-7	CASSETGGRYEQYF	TGTGCCAGCAGCGAAACAGGGGGTCGCTACGAGCAGTACTTC
NA	TRBV4-1	many	TRBJ1-2	CASSHPLRREDYGYTF	TGCGCCAGCAGCCATCCACTCCGACGGGAGGACTATGGCTACACCTTC
NA	TRBV19	many	TRBJ2-2	CASTRENTGELFF	TGTGCCAGTACAAGGGAAAACACCGGGGAGCTGTTTTTT
NA	TRBV10-2	many	TRBJ2-7	CASSVLRGEGEQYF	TGCGCCAGCAGTGTTTTACGGGGAGAAGGAGAGCAGTACTTC
TRBD2	TRBV6-1	many	TRBJ2-7	CASREASGASEQYF	TGTGCCAGCCGGGAGGCTAGCGGGGCGTCCGAGCAGTACTTC
NA	TRBV6-1	many	TRBJ1-1	CASREGTTGTEAFF	TGTGCCAGCAGGGAGGGGACTACGGGCACTGAAGCTTTCTTT
TRBD1	TRBV4-2	NA	TRBJ2-5	CASSAYPGTGGEETQYF	TGTGCCAGCAGCGCTTATCCCGGGACAGGGGGCGAGGAGACCCAGTACTTC
TRBD2	TRBV7-9	many	TRBJ2-7	CASSLLAGASYEQYF	TGTGCCAGCAGCCTACTAGCGGGAGCCTCCTACGAGCAGTACTTC
NA	TRBV7-8	many	TRBJ2-7	CASSQRGTYEQYF	TGTGCCAGCAGCCAACGGGGTACCTACGAGCAGTACTTC
TRBD1	TRBV12-3/TRBV12-4	few	TRBJ1-1	CASSRQGATTEAFF	TGTGCCAGCAGTCGACAGGGGGCGACCACTGAAGCTTTCTTT
NA	TRBV20-1	many	TRBJ2-2	CSARDTNTGELFF	TGCAGTGCTAGGGACACGAACACCGGGGAGCTGTTTTTT
NA	TRBV5-5	many	TRBJ1-2	CASSTAGHRIGGYTF	TGTGCCAGCAGCACGGCCGGACACCGTATCGGTGGCTACACCTTC
TRBD2	TRBV12-3/TRBV12-4	many	TRBJ2-5	CASSLYPSGISGAETQYF	TGTGCCAGCAGTTTATATCCTAGCGGGATTTCTGGGGCAGAGACCCAGTACTTC